This T cell receptor (beta chain) appears in the sequencing data of a study of blood T cell repertoires in COVID-19. Across the study: Italy, Spain and the United States were the sources of the convalescent and acute COVID-19 samples.

Sequenced by immunoSEQ multiplex PCR; TCRdb stores in-frame clones only, minus some. The data hold about 400,000 clones, with around nine tenths observed a single time. The J segment lost 0 bases and the V segment lost 9 bases, leaving 13 bases of the junction unmatched. Germline V gene data show CDR1 as LNHDA and CDR2 as SQIVND (reference sequence). The CDR3 extends over 16 amino acids. Participants' reported clinical history set cohort assignment. Recovered status applied to Cohort 3 donors who had two consecutive negative PCRs. It also applied to those with clearance or with symptom resolution. Sample: PBMCs or T cells enriched from blood (not recorded which). The clonotype comes from a young woman who had recovered from COVID-19. The chain uses TRBV19 and TRBJ1-1; the match to TRBD1 covers 7 bases. CDR3 residues: CASKNTGTAMNTEAFF. The DNA for the CDR3 is TGTGCCAGCAAAAATACCGGGACAGCCATGAACACTGAAGCTTTCTTT.